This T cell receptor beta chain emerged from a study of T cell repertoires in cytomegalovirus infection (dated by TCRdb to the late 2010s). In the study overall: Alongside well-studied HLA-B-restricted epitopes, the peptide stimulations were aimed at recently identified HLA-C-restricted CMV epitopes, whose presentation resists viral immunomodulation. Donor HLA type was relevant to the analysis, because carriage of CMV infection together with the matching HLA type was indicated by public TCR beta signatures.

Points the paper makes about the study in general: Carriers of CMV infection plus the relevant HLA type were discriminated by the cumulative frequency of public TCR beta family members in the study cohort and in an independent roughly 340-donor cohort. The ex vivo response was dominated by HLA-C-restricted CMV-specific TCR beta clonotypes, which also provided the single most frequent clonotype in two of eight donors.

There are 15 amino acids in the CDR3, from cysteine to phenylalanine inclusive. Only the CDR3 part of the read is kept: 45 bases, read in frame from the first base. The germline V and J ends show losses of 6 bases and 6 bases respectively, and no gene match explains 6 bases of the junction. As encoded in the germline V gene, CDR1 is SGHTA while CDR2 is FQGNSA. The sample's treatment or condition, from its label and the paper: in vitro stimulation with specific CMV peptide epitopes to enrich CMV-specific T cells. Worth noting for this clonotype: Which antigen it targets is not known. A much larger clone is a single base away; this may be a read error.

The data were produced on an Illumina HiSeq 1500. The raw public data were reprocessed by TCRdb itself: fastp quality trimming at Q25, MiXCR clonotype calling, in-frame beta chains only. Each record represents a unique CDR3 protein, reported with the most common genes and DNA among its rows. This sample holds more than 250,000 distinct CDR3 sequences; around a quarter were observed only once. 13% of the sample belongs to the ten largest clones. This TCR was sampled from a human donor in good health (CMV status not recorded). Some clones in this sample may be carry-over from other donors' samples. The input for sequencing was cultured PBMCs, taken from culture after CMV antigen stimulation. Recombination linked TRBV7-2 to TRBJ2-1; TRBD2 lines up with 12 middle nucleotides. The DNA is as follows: TGTGCCAGCAGGCAGACTAGCGGGAGCTTCAATGAGCAGTTCTTC. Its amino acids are CASRQTSGSFNEQFF.